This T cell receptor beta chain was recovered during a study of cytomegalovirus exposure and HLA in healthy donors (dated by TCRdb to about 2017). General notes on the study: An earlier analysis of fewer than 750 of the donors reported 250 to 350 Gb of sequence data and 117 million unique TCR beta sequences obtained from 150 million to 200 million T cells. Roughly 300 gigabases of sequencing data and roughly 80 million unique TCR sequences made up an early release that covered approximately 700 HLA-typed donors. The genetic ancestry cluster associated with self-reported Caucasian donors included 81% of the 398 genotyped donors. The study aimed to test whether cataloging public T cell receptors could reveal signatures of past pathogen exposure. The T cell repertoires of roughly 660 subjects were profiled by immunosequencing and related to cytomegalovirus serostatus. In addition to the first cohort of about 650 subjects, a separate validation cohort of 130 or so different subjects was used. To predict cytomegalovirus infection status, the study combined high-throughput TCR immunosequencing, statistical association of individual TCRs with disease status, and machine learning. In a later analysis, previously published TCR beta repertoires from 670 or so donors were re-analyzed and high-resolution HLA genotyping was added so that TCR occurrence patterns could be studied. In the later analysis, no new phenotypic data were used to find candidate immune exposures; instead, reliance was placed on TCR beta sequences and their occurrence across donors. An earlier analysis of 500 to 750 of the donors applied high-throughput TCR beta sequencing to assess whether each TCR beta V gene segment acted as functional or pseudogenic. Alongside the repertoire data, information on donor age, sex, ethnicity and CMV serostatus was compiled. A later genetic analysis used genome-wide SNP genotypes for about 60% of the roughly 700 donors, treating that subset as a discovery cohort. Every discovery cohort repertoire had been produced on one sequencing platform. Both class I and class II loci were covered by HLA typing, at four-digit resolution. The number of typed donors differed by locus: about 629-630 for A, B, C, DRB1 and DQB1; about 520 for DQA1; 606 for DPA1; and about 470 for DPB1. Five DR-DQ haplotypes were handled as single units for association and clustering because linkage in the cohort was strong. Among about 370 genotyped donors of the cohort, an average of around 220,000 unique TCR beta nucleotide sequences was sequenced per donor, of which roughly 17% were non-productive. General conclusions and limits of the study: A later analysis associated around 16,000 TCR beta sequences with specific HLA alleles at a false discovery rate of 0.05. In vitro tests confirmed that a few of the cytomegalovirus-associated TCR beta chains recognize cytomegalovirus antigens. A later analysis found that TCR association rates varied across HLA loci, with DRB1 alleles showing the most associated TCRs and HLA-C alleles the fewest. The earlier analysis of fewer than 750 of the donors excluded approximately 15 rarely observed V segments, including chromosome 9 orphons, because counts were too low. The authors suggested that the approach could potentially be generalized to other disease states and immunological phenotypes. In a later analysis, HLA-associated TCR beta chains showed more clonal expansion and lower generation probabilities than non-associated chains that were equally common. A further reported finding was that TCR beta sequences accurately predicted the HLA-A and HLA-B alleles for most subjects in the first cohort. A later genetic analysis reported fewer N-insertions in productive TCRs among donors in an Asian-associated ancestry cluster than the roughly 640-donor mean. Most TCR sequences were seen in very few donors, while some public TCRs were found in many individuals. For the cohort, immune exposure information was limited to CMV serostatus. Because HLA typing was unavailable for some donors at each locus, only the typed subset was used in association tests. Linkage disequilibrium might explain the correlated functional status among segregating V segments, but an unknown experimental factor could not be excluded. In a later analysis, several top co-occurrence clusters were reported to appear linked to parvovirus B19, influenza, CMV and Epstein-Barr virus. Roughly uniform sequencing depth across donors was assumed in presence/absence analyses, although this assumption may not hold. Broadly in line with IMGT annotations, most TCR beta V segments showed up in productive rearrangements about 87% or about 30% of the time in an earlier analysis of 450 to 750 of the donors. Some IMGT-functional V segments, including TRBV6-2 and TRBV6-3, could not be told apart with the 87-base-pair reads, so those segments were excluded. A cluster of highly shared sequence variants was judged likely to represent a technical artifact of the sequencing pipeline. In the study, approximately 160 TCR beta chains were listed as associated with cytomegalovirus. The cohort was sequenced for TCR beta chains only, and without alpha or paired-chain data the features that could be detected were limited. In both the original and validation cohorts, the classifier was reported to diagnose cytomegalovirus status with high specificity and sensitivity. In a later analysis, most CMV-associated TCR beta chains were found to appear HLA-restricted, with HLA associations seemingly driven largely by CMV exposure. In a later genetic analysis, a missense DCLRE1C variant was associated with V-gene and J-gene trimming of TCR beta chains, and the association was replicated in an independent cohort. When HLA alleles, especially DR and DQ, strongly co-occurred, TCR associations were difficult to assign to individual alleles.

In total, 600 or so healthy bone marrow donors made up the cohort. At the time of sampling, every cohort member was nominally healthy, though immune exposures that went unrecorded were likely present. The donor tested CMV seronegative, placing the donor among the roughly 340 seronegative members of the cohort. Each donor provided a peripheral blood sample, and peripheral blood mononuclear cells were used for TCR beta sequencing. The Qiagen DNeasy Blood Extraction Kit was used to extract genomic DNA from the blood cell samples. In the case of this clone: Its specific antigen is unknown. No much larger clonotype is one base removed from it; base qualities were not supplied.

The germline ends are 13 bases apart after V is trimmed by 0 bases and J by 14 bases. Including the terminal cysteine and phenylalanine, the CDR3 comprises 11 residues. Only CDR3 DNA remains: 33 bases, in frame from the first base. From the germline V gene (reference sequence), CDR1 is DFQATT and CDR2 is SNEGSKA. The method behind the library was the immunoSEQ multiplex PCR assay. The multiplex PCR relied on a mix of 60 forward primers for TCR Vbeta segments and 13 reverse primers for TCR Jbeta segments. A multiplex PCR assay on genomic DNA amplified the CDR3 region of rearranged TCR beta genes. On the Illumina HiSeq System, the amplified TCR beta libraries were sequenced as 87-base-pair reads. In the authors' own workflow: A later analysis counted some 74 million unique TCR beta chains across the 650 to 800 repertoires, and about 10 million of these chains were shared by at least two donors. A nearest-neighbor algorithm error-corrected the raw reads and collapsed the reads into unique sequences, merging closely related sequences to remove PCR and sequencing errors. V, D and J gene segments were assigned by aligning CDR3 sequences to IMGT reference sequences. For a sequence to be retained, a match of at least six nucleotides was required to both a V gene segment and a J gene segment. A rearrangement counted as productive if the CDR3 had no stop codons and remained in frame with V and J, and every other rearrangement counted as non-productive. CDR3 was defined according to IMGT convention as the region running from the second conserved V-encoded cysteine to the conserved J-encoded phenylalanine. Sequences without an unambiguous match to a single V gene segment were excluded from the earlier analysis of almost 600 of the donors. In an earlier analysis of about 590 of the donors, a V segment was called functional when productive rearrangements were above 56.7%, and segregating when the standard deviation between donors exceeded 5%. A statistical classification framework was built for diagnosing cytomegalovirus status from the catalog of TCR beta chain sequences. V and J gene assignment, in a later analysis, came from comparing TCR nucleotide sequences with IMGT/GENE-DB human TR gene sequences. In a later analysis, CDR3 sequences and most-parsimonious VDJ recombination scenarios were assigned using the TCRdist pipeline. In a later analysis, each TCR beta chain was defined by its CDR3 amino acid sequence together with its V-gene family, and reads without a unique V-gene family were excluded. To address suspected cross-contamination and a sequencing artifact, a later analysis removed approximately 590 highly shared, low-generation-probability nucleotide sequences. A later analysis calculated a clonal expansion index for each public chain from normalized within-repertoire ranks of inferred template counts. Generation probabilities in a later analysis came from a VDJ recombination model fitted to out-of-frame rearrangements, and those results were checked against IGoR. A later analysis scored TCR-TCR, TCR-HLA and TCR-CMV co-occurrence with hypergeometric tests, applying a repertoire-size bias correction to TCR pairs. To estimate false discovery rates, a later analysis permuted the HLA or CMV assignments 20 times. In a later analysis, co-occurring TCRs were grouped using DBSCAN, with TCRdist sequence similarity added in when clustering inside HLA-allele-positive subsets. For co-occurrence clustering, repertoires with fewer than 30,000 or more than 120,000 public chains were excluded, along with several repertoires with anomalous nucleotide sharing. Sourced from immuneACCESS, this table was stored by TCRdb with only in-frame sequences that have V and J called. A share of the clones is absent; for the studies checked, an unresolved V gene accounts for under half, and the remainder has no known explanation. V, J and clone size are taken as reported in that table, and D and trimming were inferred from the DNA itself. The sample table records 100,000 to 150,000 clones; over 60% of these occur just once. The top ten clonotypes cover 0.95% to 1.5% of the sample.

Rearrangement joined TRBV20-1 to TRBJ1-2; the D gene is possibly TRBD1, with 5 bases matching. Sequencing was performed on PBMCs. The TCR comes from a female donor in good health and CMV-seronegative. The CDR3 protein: CSARELQDNTF. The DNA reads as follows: TGCAGTGCTAGAGAGCTACAGGATAATACCTTC.